This T cell receptor (beta chain) is drawn from a study of post-analysis software for immune sequencing data. Study observations and caveats: Roughly five TRBV segments were significantly more frequent in patients than in controls. TRBV5-6, TRBV5-1 and TRBV20-1 were among these segments.

The CDR3 has 14 residues. V was pared by 0 bases and J by 2 bases, with 5 bases between. CDR1 and CDR2 from the germline V gene are MNHEY and SVGAGI. Incorporated into the TCR beta cDNA libraries were unique molecular identifiers, which served to reduce PCR and sequencing biases. TCRdb passed the PCR reads through MiXCR, listing each CDR3 protein once. The table includes some 690,000 distinct CDR3 sequences, 59% detected once. Details on this clonotype: Its antigen is not known.

The TCR was taken from a girl under 10 years old with multiple sclerosis. The sequenced sample consisted of blood. This chain joins TRBV6-5 and TRBJ2-1; tentatively, D is TRBD2 (5 bases). The CDR3 protein is CASSYSSAYNEQFF. The CDR3 DNA follows: TGTGCCAGCAGTTACTCTAGCGCCTACAATGAGCAGTTCTTC.